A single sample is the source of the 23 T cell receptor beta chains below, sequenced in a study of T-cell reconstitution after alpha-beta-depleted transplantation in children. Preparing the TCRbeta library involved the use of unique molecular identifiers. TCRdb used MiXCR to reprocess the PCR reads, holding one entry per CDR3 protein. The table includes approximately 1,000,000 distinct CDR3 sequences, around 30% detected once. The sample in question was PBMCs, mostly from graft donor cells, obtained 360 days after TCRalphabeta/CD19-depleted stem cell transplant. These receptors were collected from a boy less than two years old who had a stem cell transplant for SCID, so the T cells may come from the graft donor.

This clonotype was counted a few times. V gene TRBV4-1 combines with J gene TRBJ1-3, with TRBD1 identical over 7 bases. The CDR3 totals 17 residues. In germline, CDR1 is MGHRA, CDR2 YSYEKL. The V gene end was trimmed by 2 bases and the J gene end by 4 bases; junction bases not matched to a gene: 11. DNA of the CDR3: TGCGCCAGCAGCCAAAGAGGGGGCTTCGTAGCGGGAAACACCATATATTTT. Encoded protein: CASSQRGGFVAGNTIYF.

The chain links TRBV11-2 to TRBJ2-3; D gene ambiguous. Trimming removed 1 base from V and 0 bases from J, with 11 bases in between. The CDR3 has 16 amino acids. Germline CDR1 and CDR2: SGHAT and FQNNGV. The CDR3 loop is CASSLGLLPSTDTQYF. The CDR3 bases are TGTGCCAGCAGCTTAGGGCTCCTACCTAGCACAGATACGCAGTATTTT.

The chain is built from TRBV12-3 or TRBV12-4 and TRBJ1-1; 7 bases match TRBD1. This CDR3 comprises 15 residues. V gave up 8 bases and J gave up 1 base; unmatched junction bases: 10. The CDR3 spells CASGRRGQRNTEAFF. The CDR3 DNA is TGTGCCAGCGGAAGAAGGGGGCAACGGAACACTGAAGCTTTCTTT.

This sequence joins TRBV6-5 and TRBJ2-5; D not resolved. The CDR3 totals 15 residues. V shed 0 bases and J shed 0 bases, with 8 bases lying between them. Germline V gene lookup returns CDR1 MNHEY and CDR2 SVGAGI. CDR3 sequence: CASSYSNRNQETQYF. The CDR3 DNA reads TGTGCCAGCAGTTACTCGAACAGAAACCAAGAGACCCAGTACTTC.

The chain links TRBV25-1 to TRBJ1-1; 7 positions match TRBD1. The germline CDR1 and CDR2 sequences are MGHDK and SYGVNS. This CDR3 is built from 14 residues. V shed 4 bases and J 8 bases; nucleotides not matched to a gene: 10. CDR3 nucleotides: TGTGCCAGCAGTGTCAACCGGGACAGTGGGGAAGCTTTCTTT. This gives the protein CASSVNRDSGEAFF.

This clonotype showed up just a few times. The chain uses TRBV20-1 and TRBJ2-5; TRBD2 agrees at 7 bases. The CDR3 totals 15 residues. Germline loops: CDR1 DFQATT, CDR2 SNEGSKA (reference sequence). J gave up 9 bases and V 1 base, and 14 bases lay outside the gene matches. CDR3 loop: CSARVPSGGMKAQYF. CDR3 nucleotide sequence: TGCAGTGCTAGAGTGCCTTCCGGGGGGATGAAAGCCCAGTACTTC.

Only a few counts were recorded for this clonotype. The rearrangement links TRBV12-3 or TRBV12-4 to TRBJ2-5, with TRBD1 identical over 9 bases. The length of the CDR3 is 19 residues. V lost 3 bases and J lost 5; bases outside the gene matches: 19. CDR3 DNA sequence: TGTGCCAGCAGTTTTGGGCTGGGAGCCGGTGACAGGGGGTGGGAGACCCAGTACTTC. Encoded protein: CASSFGLGAGDRGWETQYF.

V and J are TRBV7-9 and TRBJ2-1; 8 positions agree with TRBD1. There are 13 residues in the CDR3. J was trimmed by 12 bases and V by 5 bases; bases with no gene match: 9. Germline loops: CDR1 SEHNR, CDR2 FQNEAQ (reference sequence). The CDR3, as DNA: TGTGCCAGCAGCCCGACAGGGGAGGAGAGGCAGTTCTTC. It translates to CASSPTGEERQFF.

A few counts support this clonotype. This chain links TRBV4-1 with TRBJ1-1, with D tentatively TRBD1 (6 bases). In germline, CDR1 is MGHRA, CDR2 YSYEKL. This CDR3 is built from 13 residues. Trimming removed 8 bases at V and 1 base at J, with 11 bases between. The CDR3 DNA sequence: TGCGCCAGCGCACAGGGAAGGAACACTGAAGCTTTCTTT. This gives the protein CASAQGRNTEAFF.

This CDR3 is CASSQGRGSGAQETQYF. As DNA, the CDR3 is TGTGCCAGCAGCCAAGGGCGGGGTAGCGGGGCTCAAGAGACCCAGTACTTC. The genes are TRBV4-2 and TRBJ2-5; 8 nucleotides align to TRBD2. CDR3 length: 17 amino acids. Germline loops: CDR1 LGHNA, CDR2 YNFKEQ. V lost 1 base, J lost 2 bases, and 9 bases stayed unmatched.

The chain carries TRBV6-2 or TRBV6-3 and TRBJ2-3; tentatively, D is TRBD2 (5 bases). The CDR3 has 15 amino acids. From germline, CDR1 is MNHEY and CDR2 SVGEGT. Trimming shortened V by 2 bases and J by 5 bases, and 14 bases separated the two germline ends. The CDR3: CASSYPWESGDTQYF. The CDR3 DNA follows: TGTGCCAGCAGTTACCCATGGGAGTCCGGAGATACGCAGTATTTT.

The chain's CDR3 is CSARGPSGGYNEQFF. Here the CDR3 DNA reads TGCAGTGCTAGAGGCCCTTCGGGGGGTTACAATGAGCAGTTCTTC. The chain links TRBV20-1 to TRBJ2-1, with TRBD2 matching over 7 bases. This CDR3 has 15 amino acids. CDR1 and CDR2 from the germline V gene are DFQATT and SNEGSKA (reference sequence). After removal of 1 base from V and 4 bases from J, the junction contained 7 bases not matched to a gene.

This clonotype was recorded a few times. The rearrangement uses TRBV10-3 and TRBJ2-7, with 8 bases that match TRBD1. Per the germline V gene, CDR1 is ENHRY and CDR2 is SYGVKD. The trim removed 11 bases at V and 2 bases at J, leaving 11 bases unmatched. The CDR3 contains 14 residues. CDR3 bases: TGTGCCTCGAACGACGGGACAGGAACCTACGAGCAGTACTTC. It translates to CASNDGTGTYEQYF.

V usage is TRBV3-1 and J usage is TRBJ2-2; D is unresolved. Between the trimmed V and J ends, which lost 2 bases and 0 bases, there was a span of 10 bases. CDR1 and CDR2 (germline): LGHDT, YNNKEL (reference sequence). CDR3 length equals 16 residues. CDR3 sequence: CASSQRRPANTGELFF. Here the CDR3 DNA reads TGTGCCAGCAGCCAACGCAGGCCTGCGAACACCGGGGAGCTGTTTTTT.

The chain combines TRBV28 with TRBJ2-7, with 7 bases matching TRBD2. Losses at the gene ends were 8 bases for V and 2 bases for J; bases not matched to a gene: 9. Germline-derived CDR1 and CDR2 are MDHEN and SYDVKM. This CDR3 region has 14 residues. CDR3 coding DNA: TGTGCCAGCCGTTACTTCCGGGGGGCCTACGAGCAGTACTTC. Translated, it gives CASRYFRGAYEQYF.

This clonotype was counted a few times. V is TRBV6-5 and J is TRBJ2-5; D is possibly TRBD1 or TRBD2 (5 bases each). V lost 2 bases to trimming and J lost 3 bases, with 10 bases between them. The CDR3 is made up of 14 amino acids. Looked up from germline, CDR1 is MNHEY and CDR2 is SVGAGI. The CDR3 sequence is CASSYLGTKETQYF. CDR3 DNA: TGTGCCAGCAGTTACCTTGGGACGAAAGAGACCCAGTACTTC.

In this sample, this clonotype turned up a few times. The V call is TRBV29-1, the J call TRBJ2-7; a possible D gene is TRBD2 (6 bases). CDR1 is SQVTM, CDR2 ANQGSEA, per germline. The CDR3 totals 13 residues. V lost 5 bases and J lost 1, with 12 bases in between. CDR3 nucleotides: TGCAGCGTTCGAGGAGGGGTGTCCTACGAGCAGTACTTC. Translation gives CSVRGGVSYEQYF.

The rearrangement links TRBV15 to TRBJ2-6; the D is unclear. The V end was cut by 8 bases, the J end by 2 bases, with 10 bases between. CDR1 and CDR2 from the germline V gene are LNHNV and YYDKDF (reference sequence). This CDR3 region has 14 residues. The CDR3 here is CATCQRTGANVLTF. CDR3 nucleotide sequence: TGTGCCACCTGTCAGCGCACTGGGGCCAACGTCCTGACTTTC. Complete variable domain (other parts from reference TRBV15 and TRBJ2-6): DAMVIQNPRYQVTQFGKPVTLSCSQTLNHNVMYWYQQKSSQAPKLLFHYYDKDFNNEADTPDNFQSRRPNTSFCFLDIRSPGLGDTAMYLCATCQRTGANVLTFGAGSRLTVL.

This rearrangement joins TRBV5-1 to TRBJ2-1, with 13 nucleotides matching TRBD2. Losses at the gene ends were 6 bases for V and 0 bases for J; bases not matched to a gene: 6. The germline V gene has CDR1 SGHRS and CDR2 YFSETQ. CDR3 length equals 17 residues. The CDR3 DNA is TGCGCCAGCACCCCGTGGACTAGCGGGGGCTCCTACAATGAGCAGTTCTTC. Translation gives CASTPWTSGGSYNEQFF.

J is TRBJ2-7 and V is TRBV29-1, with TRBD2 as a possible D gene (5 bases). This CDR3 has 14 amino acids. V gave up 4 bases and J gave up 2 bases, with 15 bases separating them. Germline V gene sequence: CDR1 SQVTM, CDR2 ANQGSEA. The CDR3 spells CSVGPLAPTYEQYF. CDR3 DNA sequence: TGCAGCGTTGGCCCCCTAGCACCTACCTACGAGCAGTACTTC.

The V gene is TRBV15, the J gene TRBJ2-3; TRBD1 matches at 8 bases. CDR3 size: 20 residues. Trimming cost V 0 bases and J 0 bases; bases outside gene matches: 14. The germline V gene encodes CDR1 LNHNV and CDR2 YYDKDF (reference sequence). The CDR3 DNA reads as TGTGCCACCAGCAGAGATTATGGAAAATCGACAGGGGCTAGCACAGATACGCAGTATTTT. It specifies CATSRDYGKSTGASTDTQYF. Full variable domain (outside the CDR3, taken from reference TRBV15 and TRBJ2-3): DAMVIQNPRYQVTQFGKPVTLSCSQTLNHNVMYWYQQKSSQAPKLLFHYYDKDFNNEADTPDNFQSRRPNTSFCFLDIRSPGLGDTAMYLCATSRDYGKSTGASTDTQYFGPGTRLTVL.

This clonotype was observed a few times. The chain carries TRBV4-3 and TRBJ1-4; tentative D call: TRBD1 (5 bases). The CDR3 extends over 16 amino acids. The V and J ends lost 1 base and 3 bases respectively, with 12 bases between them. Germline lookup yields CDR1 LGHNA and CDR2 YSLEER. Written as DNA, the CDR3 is TGCGCCAGCAGCCAAGCCTGGGGGAGACCTAATGAAAAACTGTTTTTT. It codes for CASSQAWGRPNEKLFF.

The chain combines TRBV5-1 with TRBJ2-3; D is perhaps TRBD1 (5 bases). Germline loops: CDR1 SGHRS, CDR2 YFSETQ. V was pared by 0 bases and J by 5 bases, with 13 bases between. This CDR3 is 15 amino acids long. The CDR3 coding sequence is TGCGCCAGCAGCTTGGTAGGGGCACACAGAGATACGCAGTATTTT. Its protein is CASSLVGAHRDTQYF.